A selection of T cell receptor beta chains follows, all from one sample in a study of early T cells in non-severe SARS-CoV-2 infection. TCRdb analysed the 5' RACE reads with MiXCR anew, one entry per CDR3 protein. The sample lists some 71,000 distinct CDR3 sequences, roughly 9.4% occurring once. The sequencing input was whole blood. The origin of the receptors is an adult who was a healthcare worker with PCR-confirmed SARS-CoV-2 infection or an uninfected control (not recorded which). Each CDR3 is given with its conserved first and last residue. The D gene is left open where the match is weak. Size is omitted from some rows. Given values are once, few, many or a class for expanded clones.

j_call | v_call | d_call | clone_size | cdr3_nt | cdr3_aa
TRBJ2-1 | TRBV4-3 | NA | NA | TGCGCCAGCAGCCAAGATATATGGGGCAATGAGCAGTTCTTC | CASSQDIWGNEQFF
TRBJ2-1 | TRBV10-3 | TRBD1 | many | TGTGCCACCCGGGGGACAGGGGACAATGAGCAGTTCTTC | CATRGTGDNEQFF
TRBJ2-7 | TRBV11-2 | NA | many | TGTGCCAGCAGCACCGACCCCTACGAGCAGTACTTC | CASSTDPYEQYF
TRBJ2-1 | TRBV14 | TRBD2 | few | TGTGCCAGCAGCCGGACTAGCAGCAATGAGCAGTTCTTC | CASSRTSSNEQFF
TRBJ1-4 | TRBV19 | NA | many | TGTGCCAGTACCACTGGACACGGCGTGCGAAAACTGTTTTTT | CASTTGHGVRKLFF
TRBJ1-1 | TRBV2 | NA | few | TGTGCCAGCAGTTTTGGTGGAGGCGACACTGAAGCTTTCTTT | CASSFGGGDTEAFF
TRBJ1-5 | TRBV10-3 | NA | few | TGTGCCAGCGGCAGGGCCAGCAATCAGCCCCAGCATTTT | CASGRASNQPQHF
TRBJ2-2 | TRBV7-2 | TRBD2 | NA | TGTGCCAGCAGCTTCCGGCTAGCGGAGAACACCGGGGAGCTGTTTTTT | CASSFRLAENTGELFF
TRBJ2-5 | TRBV5-5 | TRBD1 | NA | TGTGCCAGCAGCTTTCGACAGGGATCGGAAGGCGAGACCCAGTACTTC | CASSFRQGSEGETQYF
TRBJ1-1 | TRBV10-3 | TRBD1 | NA | TGTGCCACCCACAGGGGAATGAACACTGAAGCTTTCTTT | CATHRGMNTEAFF
TRBJ1-4 | TRBV5-1 | TRBD1 | NA | TGCGCCAGCAGCTTGGGACAGGGCTCCTATGAAAAACTGTTTTTT | CASSLGQGSYEKLFF
TRBJ1-1 | TRBV6-5 | NA | few | TGTGCCAGCAGTTACTATGGGCTTACGAACACTGAAGCTTTCTTT | CASSYYGLTNTEAFF
TRBJ2-3 | TRBV18 | NA | few | TGTGCCAGCTCACCATACAGGGCAGATACGCAGTATTTT | CASSPYRADTQYF
TRBJ1-2 | TRBV7-9 | TRBD1 | NA | TGTGCCAGCAGCCTAATGACAGGGGATGGCTACACCTTC | CASSLMTGDGYTF
TRBJ1-1 | TRBV11-1 | NA | NA | TGTGCCAGCAGCTTAGAGCTGAACACTGAAGCTTTCTTT | CASSLELNTEAFF
TRBJ2-5 | TRBV29-1 | NA | many | TGCAGCGTCCAGGGTTTTGAGACCCAGTACTTC | CSVQGFETQYF
TRBJ2-1 | TRBV20-1 | TRBD1 | many | TGCAGTGCTAGAGAACGGACGGGACAGGGGTTCTACAATGAGCAGTTCTTC | CSARERTGQGFYNEQFF
TRBJ2-2 | TRBV11-2 | TRBD2 | NA | TGTGCCAGCAGCCCTAGCGGGAGGGCCCCGAGTGTGGAGCTGTTTTTT | CASSPSGRAPSVELFF
TRBJ1-2 | TRBV18 | TRBD1 | NA | TGTGCCAGCTCAGAGAGGACAGGGCAACCAACATCGAACTATGGCTACACCTTC | CASSERTGQPTSNYGYTF
TRBJ2-3 | TRBV5-8 | TRBD2 | few | TGTGCCAGCAGCTTCGGCGGGGGTACCGCGGATACGCAGTATTTT | CASSFGGGTADTQYF
TRBJ2-1 | TRBV12-5 | NA | NA | TGTGCTAGTGCAATAGGACTCAATGAGCAGTTCTTC | CASAIGLNEQFF
TRBJ1-1 | TRBV20-1 | NA | many | TGCAGTGCTAATCTCGCGGAGGGGGTCACTGAAGCTTTCTTT | CSANLAEGVTEAFF
TRBJ2-5 | TRBV7-8 | NA | few | TGTGCCAGCACCTTACTCGGGGGAAGAGAGACCCAGTACTTC | CASTLLGGRETQYF
TRBJ2-7 | TRBV9 | TRBD2 | NA | TGTGCCAGCAGCGTAGGAGCGGGAGTTGGGATTACCTACGAGCAGTACTTC | CASSVGAGVGITYEQYF
TRBJ2-2 | TRBV9 | NA | NA | TGTGCCAGCAGCGCCGGGACTCAGAACACCGGGGAGCTGTTTTTT | CASSAGTQNTGELFF
TRBJ2-5 | TRBV20-1 | TRBD2 | NA | TGCAGTGCTAGATCGTTAGCGGGGGGCCTGAAGACCCAGTACTTC | CSARSLAGGLKTQYF
TRBJ2-3 | TRBV15 | NA | few | TGTGCCACCAGCAGAGAGGTGGGGTACACAGATACGCAGTATTTT | CATSREVGYTDTQYF
TRBJ1-1 | TRBV29-1 | TRBD1 | NA | TGCAGCGTTGGGGACAGGGGGCTTTTTGAAGCTTTCTTT | CSVGDRGLFEAFF
TRBJ2-2 | TRBV3-1 | TRBD1 | few | TGTGCCAGCAGTGTCGGGACAGGGAGGTCCGGGGAGCTGTTTTTT | CASSVGTGRSGELFF
TRBJ2-1 | TRBV7-8 | TRBD2 | many | TGTGCCAGCAGACGACTAGCGGGAGGCTACAATGAGCAGTTCTTC | CASRRLAGGYNEQFF
TRBJ2-1 | TRBV11-2 | NA | few | TGTGCCAGTTCGTTGGGCTCTTTCCTCAATGAGCAGTTCTTC | CASSLGSFLNEQFF
TRBJ2-2 | TRBV7-3 | TRBD2 | NA | TGTGCCAGCAGCATAAACACCCCTGGACTAGCGGGGGACACCGGGGAGCTGTTTTTT | CASSINTPGLAGDTGELFF
TRBJ1-5 | TRBV3-1 | NA | many | TGTGCCAGCAGCCGAACCTACAATCAGCCCCAGCATTTT | CASSRTYNQPQHF
TRBJ2-3 | TRBV20-1 | NA | many | TGCAGTGCTACCTCTCTTAGCACAGATACGCAGTATTTT | CSATSLSTDTQYF
TRBJ2-2 | TRBV5-1 | NA | many | TGCGCCAGCAGCAGTTGGGCGAACACCGGGGAGCTGTTTTTT | CASSSWANTGELFF
TRBJ2-3 | TRBV10-3 | TRBD1 | few | TGTGCCATCAGTATAGCCCGGACAGGCCAGGAGACGCAGTATTTT | CAISIARTGQETQYF
TRBJ1-2 | TRBV10-2 | NA | many | TGCGCCAGCAGGCCGACAGGTGACTATGGCTACACCTTC | CASRPTGDYGYTF
TRBJ2-1 | TRBV19 | TRBD1 | many | TGTGCCAGTAGCCCGACAGGGAGCTCCTACAATGAGCAGTTCTTC | CASSPTGSSYNEQFF
TRBJ2-7 | TRBV6-2/TRBV6-3 | NA | many | TGTGCCAGCCTCCCCGGCGGATACGAGCAGTACTTC | CASLPGGYEQYF
TRBJ2-3 | TRBV2 | NA | many | TGTGCCAGCAGCCAGTCGGCACAGAATACGCAGTATTTT | CASSQSAQNTQYF
TRBJ2-3 | TRBV5-1 | TRBD2 | many | TGCGCCAGCAGCCAAAGCGGGAGGGTTTCAGATACGCAGTATTTT | CASSQSGRVSDTQYF
TRBJ2-3 | TRBV7-9 | TRBD2 | many | TGTGCCAGCAGCCTGGGACTAGCGGTGGATACGCAGTATTTT | CASSLGLAVDTQYF
TRBJ2-2 | TRBV30 | NA | NA | TGTGCCTGGATTTCGGGGCGCGAGGAGCTGTTTTTT | CAWISGREELFF
TRBJ1-1 | TRBV6-1 | TRBD1 | NA | TGTGCCAGCAGTGGACAGGGCCAAACTGAAGCTTTCTTT | CASSGQGQTEAFF
TRBJ2-2 | TRBV30 | NA | many | TGTGCCTGGAATTCCGGGACCGAGCTCGGGGAGCTGTTTTTT | CAWNSGTELGELFF
TRBJ2-7 | TRBV6-1 | TRBD1 | many | TGTGCCAGCAGTGAGGGGACAGGCTTCTACGAGCAGTACTTC | CASSEGTGFYEQYF
TRBJ1-1 | TRBV11-2 | NA | many | TGTGCCAGCAGTAAGGAATTGGTCACTGAAGCTTTCTTT | CASSKELVTEAFF
TRBJ2-3 | TRBV11-2 | NA | NA | TGTGCCAGCAGCTTAGGGGTGGATACGCAGTATTTT | CASSLGVDTQYF
TRBJ2-3 | TRBV6-5 | TRBD2 | few | TGTGCCAGCAGTCGGACTAGCGGGACCACAGATACGCAGTATTTT | CASSRTSGTTDTQYF
TRBJ2-1 | TRBV7-2 | TRBD1 | many | TGTGCCAGCAGCCTAGCCGGGACAGGGGTCTACAATGAGCAGTTCTTC | CASSLAGTGVYNEQFF
TRBJ1-1 | TRBV27 | NA | many | TGTGCCAGCAGTTTGGGGGAGAACACTGAAGCTTTCTTT | CASSLGENTEAFF
TRBJ2-3 | TRBV29-1 | TRBD1 | many | TGCAGCGTTGAAGGGACAGGGAGCACAGATACGCAGTATTTT | CSVEGTGSTDTQYF
TRBJ2-7 | TRBV20-1 | NA | NA | TGCAGTGCTCTATATATATACGAGCAGTACTTC | CSALYIYEQYF
TRBJ2-2 | TRBV12-3/TRBV12-4 | NA | NA | TGTGCCAGCAGTATACTACAGGGTCTCTCCGGGGAGCTGTTTTTT | CASSILQGLSGELFF
TRBJ1-1 | TRBV6-4 | NA | many | TGTGCCAGCAGAGAGCAGGGGTTGACGGGCACTGAAGCTTTCTTT | CASREQGLTGTEAFF
TRBJ1-4 | TRBV18 | NA | NA | TGTGCCAGCTCACATTTACGTGGGTTCAGTGCAACTAATGAAAAACTGTTTTTT | CASSHLRGFSATNEKLFF
TRBJ2-1 | TRBV11-2 | TRBD2 | NA | TGTGCCAGCAGCTTCCCCAGCGGGAGCTCCTACAATGAGCAGTTCTTC | CASSFPSGSSYNEQFF
TRBJ2-1 | TRBV7-2 | TRBD2 | many | TGTGCCAGCAGCCTCACTAGCGGCGCTCACAATGAGCAGTTCTTC | CASSLTSGAHNEQFF
TRBJ2-3 | TRBV11-3 | NA | few | TGTGCCAGCAGCCAAGGCCCAGATACGCAGTATTTT | CASSQGPDTQYF